This is a list of T cell receptor beta chains from one sample in a study of PD-1 blockade in classical Hodgkin lymphoma. The table came from immunoSEQ multiplex PCR; TCRdb's copy has only in-frame clones and leaves some out. The data hold almost 100,000 clones, with roughly 92% observed a single time. This specimen consisted of peripheral blood mononuclear cells (PBMCs), obtained at baseline. These receptors all come from a human donor with classical Hodgkin lymphoma. CDR3s include the opening cysteine and the closing phenylalanine or tryptophan. A D gene is named only where the DNA matches it firmly. Where a row states a size, it is once, few, many or the class of an expanded clone; other rows omit it.

TRBJ2-7 | - | - | TRBV5-6 | CASTKAPAGYEQYF | TGTGCCAGCACCAAGGCCCCGGCGGGGTACGAGCAGTACTTC
TRBJ2-3 | TRBD2 | - | TRBV5-1 | CASSLVASGSTQQYF | TGCGCCAGCAGCTTGGTCGCTAGCGGGTCCACCCAGCAGTATTTT
TRBJ1-2 | - | - | TRBV7-9 | CASSLGGEDTF | TGTGCCAGCAGCTTAGGAGGGGAGGACACCTTC
TRBJ2-3 | TRBD1 | - | TRBV28 | CASRGAGTGKADTQYF | TGTGCCAGCAGGGGAGCCGGGACAGGGAAGGCAGATACGCAGTATTTT
TRBJ2-5 | TRBD1 | - | TRBV5-1 | CASSTDRGEETQYF | TGCGCCAGCTCCACGGACAGGGGGGAAGAGACCCAGTACTTC
TRBJ2-3 | - | - | TRBV7-3 | CASSLTGTINGDTQYF | TGTGCCAGCAGCTTAACTGGGACAATTAACGGGGATACGCAGTATTTT
TRBJ1-5 | - | - | TRBV6-1 | CASSGRTSNQPQHF | TGTGCCAGCAGTGGACGGACTAGCAATCAGCCCCAGCATTTT
TRBJ2-1 | - | - | TRBV11-3 | CASSINSGGFNEQFF | TGTGCCAGCAGCATTAATTCAGGGGGGTTCAATGAGCAGTTCTTC
TRBJ2-1 | TRBD1 | - | TRBV15 | CATSRGGGTGPIKQFF | TGTGCCACCAGCAGAGGAGGAGGGACAGGGCCCATTAAACAGTTCTTC
TRBJ2-5 | - | - | TRBV5-1 | CASSLGQVVQETQYF | TGCGCCAGCAGCTTGGGACAGGTGGTCCAAGAGACCCAGTACTTC
TRBJ2-7 | TRBD2 | - | TRBV28 | CASSFRLAGGIAYEQYF | TGTGCCAGCAGTTTTAGGCTAGCGGGAGGGATTGCCTACGAGCAGTACTTC
TRBJ1-2 | - | - | TRBV5-1 | CASSFSAPRGEYGYTF | TGCGCCAGCAGCTTTTCGGCGCCCCGGGGGGAGTATGGCTACACCTTC
TRBJ2-7 | TRBD2 | - | TRBV6-1 | CASTGGSFLEQYF | TGTGCCAGCACGGGAGGGAGCTTCCTCGAGCAGTACTTC
TRBJ2-2 | - | - | TRBV2 | CASNRGTNTGELFF | TGTGCCAGCAACCGCGGAACGAACACCGGGGAGCTGTTTTTT
TRBJ1-3 | - | - | TRBV10-3 | CAISENSSGNTIYF | TGTGCCATCAGTGAAAATAGCTCTGGAAACACCATATATTTT
TRBJ2-7 | TRBD2 | once | TRBV5-1 | CTSSSRLAGAYEQYF | TGCACCAGCAGCTCGCGACTAGCGGGAGCCTACGAGCAGTACTTC
TRBJ2-7 | - | - | TRBV7-9 | CASSPGRVSYEQYF | TGTGCCAGCAGCCCCGGGCGTGTATCGTACGAGCAGTACTTC
TRBJ1-2 | - | - | TRBV28 | CASSRLTRLTGPDYGYTF | TGTGCCAGCAGCCGTCTTACCCGGTTGACAGGTCCCGACTATGGCTACACCTTC
TRBJ2-7 | - | - | TRBV7-6 | CASSRTPLAPSYEQYF | TGTGCCAGCAGCCGAACCCCATTGGCGCCATCCTACGAGCAGTACTTC
TRBJ2-7 | TRBD1 | - | TRBV30 | CAWGDRGYEQYF | TGTGCCTGGGGGGACAGGGGCTACGAGCAGTACTTC
TRBJ1-1 | TRBD1 | - | TRBV19 | CASSMGQGVINTEAFF | TGTGCCAGTAGTATGGGGCAGGGGGTCATTAACACTGAAGCTTTCTTT
TRBJ2-2 | - | - | TRBV9 | CASSVTGTGELFF | TGTGCCAGCAGCGTAACAGGTACCGGGGAGCTGTTTTTT
TRBJ2-5 | - | - | TRBV5-1 | CASSSGLSGRLQETQYF | TGCGCCAGCAGCTCTGGGCTAAGCGGGCGCCTCCAAGAGACCCAGTACTTC
TRBJ1-2 | TRBD1 | - | TRBV13 | CASSTLTGTNYGYTF | TGTGCCAGCAGCACCTTGACAGGGACAAACTATGGCTACACCTTC
TRBJ2-3 | - | once | TRBV10-3 | CAISGVPGEDTQYF | TGTGCCATCAGCGGGGTACCCGGGGAAGATACGCAGTATTTT
TRBJ2-5 | - | - | TRBV19 | CASSFGPGGETQYF | TGTGCCAGTAGTTTCGGCCCGGGTGGGGAGACCCAGTACTTC
TRBJ1-5 | TRBD1 | - | TRBV27 | CASSSTGGQPQHF | TGTGCCAGCAGTTCCACAGGGGGTCAGCCCCAGCATTTT
TRBJ1-2 | TRBD1 | - | TRBV30 | CAWSAQGAGGYTF | TGTGCCTGGAGTGCACAGGGGGCGGGTGGCTACACCTTC
TRBJ2-5 | TRBD1 | - | TRBV25-1 | CASSDPIRQGLGQETQYF | TGTGCCAGCAGTGACCCCATAAGACAGGGATTAGGCCAAGAGACCCAGTACTTC
TRBJ2-7 | - | - | TRBV10-3 | CAISDDYEQYF | TGTGCCATCAGTGATGACTACGAGCAGTACTTC
TRBJ1-1 | - | - | TRBV10-3 | CAISPGQNTEAFF | TGTGCCATCAGTCCTGGACAGAACACTGAAGCTTTCTTT
TRBJ2-3 | TRBD2 | - | TRBV5-6 | CASSLRLGLAGTDTQYF | TGTGCCAGCAGCTTGCGGCTAGGGCTAGCGGGCACAGATACGCAGTATTTT
TRBJ2-7 | TRBD1 | once | TRBV5-4 | CASSRDRGQEQYF | TGTGCCAGCAGCCGGGACAGGGGTCAGGAGCAGTACTTC
TRBJ2-5 | - | - | TRBV6-4 | CASSARGPLQRETQYF | TGTGCCAGCAGTGCCCGGGGACCGCTTCAGAGAGAGACCCAGTACTTC
TRBJ1-2 | - | - | TRBV6-5 | CASRKGRDGGYTF | TGTGCCAGCAGGAAAGGGAGGGATGGTGGCTACACCTTC
TRBJ2-1 | - | - | TRBV27 | CASSLGGDNEQFF | TGTGCCAGCAGTTTAGGCGGCGACAATGAGCAGTTCTTC
TRBJ2-2 | - | - | TRBV9 | CASSVNTGELFF | TGTGCCAGCAGCGTTAACACCGGGGAGCTGTTTTTT
TRBJ1-5 | TRBD1 | - | TRBV28 | CASSSPTGALWPQHF | TGTGCCAGCAGTTCCCCGACAGGGGCCCTTTGGCCCCAGCATTTT
TRBJ2-1 | TRBD1 | - | TRBV6-1 | CASSAGQGTYNEQFF | TGTGCCAGCAGTGCGGGACAGGGTACCTACAATGAGCAGTTCTTC
TRBJ2-1 | - | once | TRBV7-3 | CASSLRQSYNEQFF | TGTGCCAGCAGCTTAAGGCAGTCCTACAATGAGCAGTTCTTC
TRBJ2-7 | TRBD1 | few | TRBV4-2 | CASSQVTGVYEQYF | TGTGCCAGCAGCCAAGTAACAGGGGTGTACGAGCAGTACTTC
TRBJ1-1 | - | - | TRBV30 | CAWSARAGGTEAFF | TGTGCCTGGAGTGCGAGGGCGGGGGGCACTGAAGCTTTCTTT
TRBJ2-2 | TRBD1 | - | TRBV27 | CAIRTGLNTGELFF | TGTGCCATTCGGACAGGCTTGAACACCGGGGAGCTGTTTTTT
TRBJ2-3 | - | - | TRBV7-2 | CARNRRNTDTQYF | TGTGCCAGAAACAGGAGAAACACAGATACGCAGTATTTT
TRBJ1-1 | - | once | TRBV29-1 | CSVWEGLNTEAFF | TGCAGCGTCTGGGAGGGCCTAAACACTGAAGCTTTCTTT
TRBJ1-4 | TRBD1 | - | TRBV7-9 | CASSLGPGQGALTNEKLFF | TGTGCCAGCAGCTTAGGACCGGGACAGGGGGCGTTAACTAATGAAAAACTGTTTTTT